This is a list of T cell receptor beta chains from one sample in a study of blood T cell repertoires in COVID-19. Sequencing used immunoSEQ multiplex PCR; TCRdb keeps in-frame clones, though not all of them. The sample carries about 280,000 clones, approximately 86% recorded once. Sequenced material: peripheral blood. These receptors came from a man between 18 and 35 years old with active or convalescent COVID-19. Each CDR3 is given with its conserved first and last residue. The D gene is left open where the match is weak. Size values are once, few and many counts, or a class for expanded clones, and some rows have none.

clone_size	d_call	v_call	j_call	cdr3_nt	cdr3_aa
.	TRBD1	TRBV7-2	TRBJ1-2	TGTGCCAGCAGCTTCGGGACAGGTGATCCCTATGGCTACACCTTC	CASSFGTGDPYGYTF
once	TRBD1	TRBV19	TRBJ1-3	TGTGCCAGGAAATTACAGGGGTTTTCTGGAAACACCATATATTTT	CARKLQGFSGNTIYF
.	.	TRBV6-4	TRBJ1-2	TGTGCCAGCAGTGACTCGAAAAAAGGGGGGGCCTATGGCTACACCTTC	CASSDSKKGGAYGYTF
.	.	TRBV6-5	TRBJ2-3	TGTGCCAGCAGTTTTGCTAGCGGCACAGATACGCAGTATTTT	CASSFASGTDTQYF
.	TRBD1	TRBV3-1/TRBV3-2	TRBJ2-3	TGTGCCAGCAGTCCAAGCGGGACAGGGGGCGCAGATACGCAGTATTTT	CASSPSGTGGADTQYF
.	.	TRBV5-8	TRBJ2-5	TGTGCCAGCAGCTTGCACCGGGGGCAAGAGACCCAGTACTTC	CASSLHRGQETQYF
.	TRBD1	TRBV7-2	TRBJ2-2	TGTGCCAGCAGCCAACGGACAGGGAAGACCGGGGAGCTGTTTTTT	CASSQRTGKTGELFF
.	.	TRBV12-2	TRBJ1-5	TGTGCAAGTCGCTTAGCCTCCGGGACAGGGAGTCGCAATCAGCCCCAGCATTTT	CASRLASGTGSRNQPQHF
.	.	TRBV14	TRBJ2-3	TGTGCCAGCAGCAACCGGGACATAAGGACAGATACGCAGTATTTT	CASSNRDIRTDTQYF
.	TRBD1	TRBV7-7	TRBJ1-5	TGTGCCAGCAGCTCAGACAGGGTTAGGCAGCCCCAGCATTTT	CASSSDRVRQPQHF
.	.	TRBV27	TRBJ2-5	TGTGCCAGCAGTTTATCGTGGGGAGTACAAGAGACCCAGTACTTC	CASSLSWGVQETQYF
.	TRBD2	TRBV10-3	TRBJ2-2	TGTGCCATCAGTGCAGGACTAGCGGGCAACATAACGAACACCGGGGAGCTGTTTTTT	CAISAGLAGNITNTGELFF
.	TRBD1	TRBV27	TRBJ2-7	TGTGCCAGCAGTCTCCGTTGGACAGGGGTGATCTACGAGCAGTACTTC	CASSLRWTGVIYEQYF
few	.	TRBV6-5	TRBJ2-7	TGTGCCAGCAGTCGGCAGGGGCCCTCCTACGAGCAGTACTTC	CASSRQGPSYEQYF
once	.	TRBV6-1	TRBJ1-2	TGTGCCAGCAGTGAACGTGGCGGCTACACCTTC	CASSERGGYTF
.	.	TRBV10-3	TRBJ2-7	TGTGCCATCCGGGACTCCCCCTACGAGCAGTACTTC	CAIRDSPYEQYF
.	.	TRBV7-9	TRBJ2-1	TGTGCCAGCACCCCCACCCGGTCTAGCGCCTACAATGAGCAGTTCTTC	CASTPTRSSAYNEQFF
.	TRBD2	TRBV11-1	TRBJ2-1	TGTGCCAGCAGCCTCTCCGGGACTACGATGTTCTTC	CASSLSGTTMFF
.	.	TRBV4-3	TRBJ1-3	TGCGCCAGCAGCCAAGTGGGTCGGGATGGAAACACCATATATTTT	CASSQVGRDGNTIYF
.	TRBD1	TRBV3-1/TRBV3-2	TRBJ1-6	TGTGCCAGCAGCCCTACAGGGGTGTATAATTCACCCCTCCACTTT	CASSPTGVYNSPLHF
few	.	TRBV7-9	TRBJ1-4	TGTGCCAGCAGCTATCACGGTGCAACTAATGAAAAACTGTTTTTT	CASSYHGATNEKLFF
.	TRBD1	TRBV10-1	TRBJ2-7	TGCGCCAGCACCCAGATTCGGGACAGGGACTACGAGCAGTACTTC	CASTQIRDRDYEQYF
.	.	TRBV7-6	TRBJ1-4	TGTGCCAGCAGCAGACCCCTCCCGACAGGCCTGGGGGAAAAACTGTTTTTT	CASSRPLPTGLGEKLFF
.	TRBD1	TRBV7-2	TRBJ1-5	TGTGCCAGCAGCTTAGGGTTGCCGGGACAGGGGGCGAATCAGCCCCAGCATTTT	CASSLGLPGQGANQPQHF
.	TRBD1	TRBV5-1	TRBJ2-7	TGCGCCAGCAGCAAAGGGGGCGCAGAATACGAGCAGTACTTC	CASSKGGAEYEQYF
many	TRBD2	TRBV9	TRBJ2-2	TGTGCCAGCAGCCCCCGAGCGACGGGGGGGCCGGGGACCGGGGAGCTGTTTTTT	CASSPRATGGPGTGELFF
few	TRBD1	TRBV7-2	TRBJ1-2	TGTGCCAGCAGCGTCAAAACAGGGGGCTGGGGCTACACCTTC	CASSVKTGGWGYTF
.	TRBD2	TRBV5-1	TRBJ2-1	TGCGCCAGCAGCCGACCCTCTAGCGGGGGAGAGCAGTTCTTC	CASSRPSSGGEQFF
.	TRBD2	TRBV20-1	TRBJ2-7	TGCAGTGCTAGTTCCCTAGCGGGGGGGCCCTACGAGCAGTACTTC	CSASSLAGGPYEQYF
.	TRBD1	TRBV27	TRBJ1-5	TGTGCCAGCAGTTTTGGGACAGAGCCCCAGCATTTT	CASSFGTEPQHF
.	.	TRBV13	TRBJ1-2	TGTGCCAGCAGCTTCCTCGAGGGCGTCTATGGCTACACCTTC	CASSFLEGVYGYTF
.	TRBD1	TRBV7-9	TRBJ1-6	TGTGCCAGCAGCTTAAGTGGAACAGGGGGTACCTCTATTTCACCCCTCCACTTT	CASSLSGTGGTSISPLHF
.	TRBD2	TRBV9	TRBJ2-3	TGTGCCAGCAGTTCGGGGGGGAACGCAGATACGCAGTATTTT	CASSSGGNADTQYF
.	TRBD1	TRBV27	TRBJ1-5	TGTGCCAGCAGTTCTGACAGGGGGTTCGTCCAGCATTTT	CASSSDRGFVQHF
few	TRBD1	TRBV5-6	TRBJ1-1	TGTGCCAGCACGGGACAGGGGGACACTGAAGCTTTCTTT	CASTGQGDTEAFF